One and the same sample provided the 22 T cell receptor beta chains below, sequenced in a study of T cell repertoires in ileal Crohn's disease. Here immunoSEQ multiplex PCR was the method, and the copy in TCRdb shows in-frame clones only, minus some. This table has 6,500 to 9,000 clones, roughly four fifths appearing once. Sequencing input: ileal tissue. These receptors were collected from an adult with Crohn's disease.

This rearrangement joins TRBV7-9 to TRBJ2-1; 11 bases map to TRBD2. The CDR3 totals 15 residues. Germline lookup yields CDR1 SEHNR and CDR2 FQNEAQ (reference sequence). Losses at the gene ends were 5 bases for V and 2 bases for J; bases not matched to a gene: 2. This chain's CDR3 is CASSLSGRAYNEQFF. CDR3 nucleotides: TGTGCCAGCAGCCTTAGCGGGAGGGCCTACAATGAGCAGTTCTTC.

The gene calls are TRBV30 and TRBJ2-7; a possible D gene is TRBD1 (6 bases). V was cut by 4 bases and J by 3 bases, with 13 bases left in between. The CDR3 spans 13 residues. CDR1 and CDR2 (germline): GTSNPN, SVGIG (reference sequence). CDR3 DNA sequence: TGTGCCTGGAAACCTGACAGGTGCTACGAGCAGTACTTC. Its translation: CAWKPDRCYEQYF. The whole variable domain, remainder taken from reference TRBV30 and TRBJ2-7, is SQTIHQWPATLVQPVGSPLSLECTVEGTSNPNLYWYRQAAGRGLQLLFYSVGIGQISSEVPQNLSASRPQDRQFILSSKKLLLSDSGFYLCAWKPDRCYEQYFGPGTRLTVT.

The V and J genes are TRBV9 and TRBJ2-7, with 13 bases lining up with TRBD2. J lost 7 bases, V lost 3 bases, and 7 bases had no gene match. The germline V gene has CDR1 SGDLS and CDR2 YYNGEE. The CDR3 is 15 residues long. CDR3 residues: CASSGTSGGAGEQYF. CDR3 bases: TGTGCCAGCAGCGGAACTAGCGGGGGGGCTGGGGAGCAGTACTTC.

The chain couples TRBV7-8 to TRBJ1-4; 8 bases align to TRBD1. The V and J ends lost 3 bases and 7 bases, in that order; junction bases with no gene match: 4. This CDR3 has 14 residues. CDR1 is SGHVS and CDR2 is FQNEAQ in the germline V gene. The chain's CDR3 is CASSFTGGGEKLFF. In nucleotides, the CDR3 is TGTGCCAGCAGCTTCACAGGGGGGGGTGAAAAACTGTTTTTT.

The chain has TRBV5-1 and TRBJ2-7; TRBD1 might be the D (6 bases). The CDR3 totals 12 residues. The V and J ends lost 3 bases and 7 bases respectively, with 11 bases between them. Germline-derived CDR1 and CDR2 are SGHRS and YFSETQ. The DNA for the CDR3 is TGCGCCAGCAGCTCGGACAGCCGGGAGCAGTACTTC. It codes for CASSSDSREQYF.

The chain couples TRBV9 to TRBJ2-3; 9 nucleotides agree with TRBD2. Germline values: CDR1 SGDLS, CDR2 YYNGEE. V lost 0 bases to trimming and J lost 4 bases; unmatched junction nucleotides: 3. This CDR3 spans 15 amino acids. CDR3 sequence reads: CASSVGGLAADTQYF. The CDR3 nucleotides are TGTGCCAGCAGCGTAGGGGGACTAGCTGCAGATACGCAGTATTTT.

This chain joins TRBV10-3 and TRBJ1-2; D possibly corresponds to TRBD1 (6 bases). Per the germline V gene, CDR1 is ENHRY and CDR2 is SYGVKD. Trimming removed 6 bases at V and 4 bases at J, with 15 bases between. The CDR3 totals 14 residues. The CDR3 sequence is CAIRQTGSSYGYTF. CDR3 nucleotides: TGTGCCATCAGACAGACAGGATCATCCTATGGCTACACCTTC.

This chain connects TRBV5-4 to TRBJ2-1; 11 bases are shared with TRBD2. The germline CDR1 and CDR2 sequences are SGHNT and YYREEE (reference sequence). CDR3 length equals 15 residues. Trimming removed 2 bases from V and 10 bases from J; junction bases left unmatched: 8. The CDR3 loop is CASSFPGLAVQEQFF. The CDR3 region has the DNA TGTGCCAGCAGCTTCCCGGGACTAGCGGTTCAGGAGCAGTTCTTC.

This rearrangement joins TRBV9 to TRBJ2-3, with D tentatively TRBD2 (6 bases). From germline, CDR1 is SGDLS and CDR2 YYNGEE. This CDR3 has 13 amino acids. The V and J ends lost 4 bases and 6 bases respectively, with 12 bases between them. CDR3 residues: CASSPPGEDTQYF. The CDR3 bases are TGTGCCAGCAGCCCACCGGGGGAGGATACGCAGTATTTT.

The genes are TRBV5-1 and TRBJ2-5; D is unclear. CDR3 length: 14 residues. Germline values: CDR1 SGHRS, CDR2 YFSETQ. The V and J ends lost 0 bases and 5 bases respectively, with 11 bases between them. The CDR3 protein is CASSLGPPRETQYF. CDR3 coding DNA: TGCGCCAGCAGCTTGGGCCCCCCGAGGGAGACCCAGTACTTC. The complete variable domain, with remaining parts taken from reference TRBV5-1 and TRBJ2-5, reads KAGVTQTPRYLIKTRGQQVTLSCSPISGHRSVSWYQQTPGQGLQFLFEYFSETQRNKGNFPGRFSGRQFSNSRSEMNVSTLELGDSALYLCASSLGPPRETQYFGPGTRLLVL.

The rearrangement uses TRBV5-1 and TRBJ1-1; D is perhaps TRBD1 (5 bases). V was shortened by 4 bases and J by 4 bases, with 14 bases between the two germline ends. The CDR3 is 14 residues long. Germline V gene data show CDR1 as SGHRS and CDR2 as YFSETQ. The CDR3 here is CASSPGGDSTEAFF. CDR3 sequence (DNA): TGCGCCAGCAGCCCCGGGGGGGATTCCACTGAAGCTTTCTTT.

The chain is built from TRBV27 and TRBJ2-5; D possibly corresponds to TRBD1 (6 bases). Germline V CDR1 and CDR2: MNHEY, SMNVEV (reference sequence). The CDR3 covers 17 residues. V gave up 6 bases and J gave up 4 bases, with 24 bases separating them. The CDR3 DNA is TGTGCCAGCAGCCCTGTCGATTTCGAGGGGGTGGGAGAGACCCAGTACTTC. Translated, it gives CASSPVDFEGVGETQYF.

The chain carries TRBV7-4 and TRBJ2-6; 12 bases are a match to TRBD1. Germline CDR1 is SGHVT and CDR2 is SQSDAQ. The CDR3 loop spans 17 amino acids. The V segment lost 6 bases and the J segment 4 bases; nucleotides outside the gene matches: 7. The CDR3 sequence is CASRSGTGGAGANVLTF. The CDR3 region has the DNA TGTGCCAGCAGATCCGGGACAGGGGGCGCGGGGGCCAACGTCCTGACTTTC.

This clone was counted once. This chain connects TRBV19 to TRBJ2-2, with TRBD1 identical over 9 bases. The length of the CDR3 is 15 residues. J gave up 3 bases and V 6 bases, and 5 bases lay outside the gene matches. Germline V gene lookup returns CDR1 LNHDA and CDR2 SQIVND (reference sequence). CDR3 sequence reads: CASRKQGAHTGELFF. CDR3 coding DNA: TGTGCCAGTAGGAAACAGGGGGCGCACACCGGGGAGCTGTTTTTT.

This clone came up a few times. The chain joins TRBV10-3 to TRBJ2-7; 9 bases line up with TRBD1. Germline values: CDR1 ENHRY, CDR2 SYGVKD. The CDR3 loop spans 13 amino acids. V trimming: 8 bases; J trimming: 6 bases; junction bases outside the gene matches: 8. The CDR3 sequence is CAIGPGTGSEQYF. Here the CDR3 DNA reads TGTGCCATCGGCCCCGGGACAGGGTCCGAGCAGTACTTC.

The chain has TRBV5-1 and TRBJ2-7; 8 bases match TRBD1. The CDR3 loop spans 14 amino acids. Germline trimming cut 4 bases from V and 2 bases from J; bases unmatched to any gene: 5. The V gene's germline CDR1 is SGHRS and CDR2 YFSETQ. The CDR3 loop reads CASSPQDRAYEQYF. The CDR3 region has the DNA TGCGCCAGCAGCCCGCAGGACAGGGCCTACGAGCAGTACTTC. Full variable domain (outside the CDR3, taken from reference TRBV5-1 and TRBJ2-7): KAGVTQTPRYLIKTRGQQVTLSCSPISGHRSVSWYQQTPGQGLQFLFEYFSETQRNKGNFPGRFSGRQFSNSRSEMNVSTLELGDSALYLCASSPQDRAYEQYFGPGTRLTVT.

This clone was observed once. V gene TRBV19 combines with J gene TRBJ2-4; 11 positions agree with TRBD2. Germline assignment: CDR1 LNHDA and CDR2 SQIVND (reference sequence). Germline trimming cut 0 bases from V and 1 base from J; bases unmatched to any gene: 2. The CDR3 length is 17 residues. The CDR3 loop reads CASSIEASGRAKNIQYF. The CDR3 DNA reads TGTGCCAGTAGTATAGAGGCTAGCGGGAGGGCCAAAAACATTCAGTACTTC.

The chain uses TRBV9 and TRBJ1-2, with TRBD1 as a possible D gene (5 bases). The germline V gene encodes CDR1 SGDLS and CDR2 YYNGEE. The CDR3 spans 22 residues. V lost 0 bases to trimming and J lost 0 bases, with 30 bases between them. CDR3 in amino acids: CASSVGRVPGRDRPPPNYGYTF. For the CDR3, the DNA is TGTGCCAGCAGCGTAGGGCGCGTGCCTGGACGAGACAGACCGCCGCCTAACTATGGCTACACCTTC. Complete variable domain (other parts from reference TRBV9 and TRBJ1-2): DSGVTQTPKHLITATGQRVTLRCSPRSGDLSVYWYQQSLDQGLQFLIQYYNGEERAKGNILERFSAQQFPDLHSELNLSSLELGDSALYFCASSVGRVPGRDRPPPNYGYTFGSGTRLTVV.

The chain joins TRBV7-9 to TRBJ2-4; D call uncertain. CDR1 is SEHNR and CDR2 is FQNEAQ in the germline V gene (reference sequence). CDR3 length: 16 residues. V was clipped by 1 base and J by 0 bases, with 10 bases between them. The CDR3 sequence is CASSLGGLLAKNIQYF. Here the CDR3 DNA reads TGTGCCAGCAGCTTAGGAGGTCTACTAGCCAAAAACATTCAGTACTTC. The full variable domain, rest sourced from reference TRBV7-9 and TRBJ2-4, is DTGVSQNPRHKITKRGQNVTFRCDPISEHNRLYWYRQTLGQGPEFLTYFQNEAQLEKSRLLSDRFSAERPKGSFSTLEIQRTEQGDSAMYLCASSLGGLLAKNIQYFGAGTRLSVL.

The J gene is TRBJ2-3, the V gene TRBV9; TRBD2 agrees at 12 bases. Germline V lookup: CDR1 SGDLS, CDR2 YYNGEE. The V gene end was trimmed by 3 bases and the J gene end by 6 bases; junction bases not matched to a gene: 17. The CDR3 totals 19 residues. CDR3 sequence: CASSDPTTLAGGPPDTQYF. DNA of the CDR3: TGTGCCAGCAGCGACCCAACTACCCTAGCGGGAGGGCCCCCCGATACGCAGTATTTT.

This chain uses TRBV4-1 with TRBJ1-3, with 7 bases that match TRBD1. This CDR3 has 19 amino acids. Looked up from germline, CDR1 is MGHRA and CDR2 is YSYEKL. V was pared by 4 bases and J by 0 bases, with 15 bases of the junction left unmatched. This CDR3 is CASSPEGVDRPFSGNTIYF. The CDR3 DNA is TGCGCCAGCAGCCCGGAAGGCGTGGACAGGCCTTTCTCTGGAAACACCATATATTTT.

The chain is built from TRBV19 and TRBJ1-5, with D perhaps matching TRBD1 (5 bases). The CDR3 has 13 amino acids. The V and J ends lost 10 bases and 4 bases respectively, with 14 bases between them. The V gene's germline CDR1 is LNHDA and CDR2 SQIVND (reference sequence). The CDR3 sequence: CATGRGLNQPQHF. CDR3 bases: TGTGCCACCGGGAGGGGTCTTAATCAGCCCCAGCATTTT.